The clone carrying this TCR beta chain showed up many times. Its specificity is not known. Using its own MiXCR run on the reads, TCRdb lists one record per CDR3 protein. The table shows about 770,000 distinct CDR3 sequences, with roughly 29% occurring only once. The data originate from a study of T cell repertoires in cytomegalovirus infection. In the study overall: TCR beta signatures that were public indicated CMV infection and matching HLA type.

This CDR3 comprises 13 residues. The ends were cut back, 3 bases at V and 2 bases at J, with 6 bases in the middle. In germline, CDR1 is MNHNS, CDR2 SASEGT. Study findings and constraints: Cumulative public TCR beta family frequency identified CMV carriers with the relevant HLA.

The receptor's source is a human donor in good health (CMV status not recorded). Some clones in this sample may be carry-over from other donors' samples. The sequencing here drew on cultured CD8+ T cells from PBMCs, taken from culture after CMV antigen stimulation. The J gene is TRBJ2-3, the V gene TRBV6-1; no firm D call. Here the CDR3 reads CASSDGPTDTQYF. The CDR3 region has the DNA TGTGCCAGCAGTGATGGACCCACAGATACGCAGTATTTT.